This TCR beta chain was profiled in a study of regulatory T cells in long-lasting Graves disease (dated by TCRdb to about 2021). As for the study more broadly: To count as having persistent Graves' disease, a patient had to have received antithyroid drug treatment for over 5 years with TSH receptor autoantibodies remaining persistently positive. Patients with persistent Graves' disease were compared with patients with newly diagnosed Graves' disease using TCR sequencing and RNA sequencing of peripheral blood. The study was registered as a clinical trial and conducted in China. TCR sequencing covered around 13 persistent and around 20 newly diagnosed Graves' disease patients, about 35 samples in total. On average, persistent Graves' disease patients in the clinical cohort had been on antithyroid drugs for approximately ten years.

Trimming takes 5 bases off V and 7 bases off J; junction bases not matched to a gene: 12. CDR1 SGHNT and CDR2 YYREEE are derived from the germline V gene (reference sequence). The CDR3 spans 14 residues, from the cysteine through the phenylalanine. The retained sequence is limited to the CDR3, 42 bases, with the frame set at the first base. What this sample's time point label stands for: persistent/refractory GD, antithyroid drugs over 5 years with positive TRAb. For both TCR sequencing and RNA sequencing, RNA was extracted from PBMCs in TRIzol. The diagnosis of Graves' disease followed American Thyroid Association guidelines. Patients for the study were recruited at an endocrinology department in Xi'an, China. Each patient gave 8.5 to 9.5 milliliters of peripheral blood, collected in an EDTA anticoagulant tube. Ficoll Paque Plus density gradient separation was used to isolate PBMCs, and no further T cell sorting was performed. An Agilent 2100 Bioanalyzer and agarose gel were used to assess RNA quality, and a NanoDrop 2000 was used to measure RNA concentration.

Beyond this particular receptor, the publication reports: Preferential use of TRBV28, TRBJ1-2 and TRBJ2-5 was observed in persistent disease, whereas TRBV20-1 and TRBJ2-1 were favored in newly diagnosed disease. More public clonotypes were shared among persistent patients (approximately 3,000) than among newly diagnosed patients (approximately 930). Only the TCR beta chain was sequenced and analyzed. The authors acknowledged the small sample size as a limitation that may reduce accuracy. Peripheral blood alone was examined, since thyroid tissue, which constituted the primary lesion, could not be accessed. Persistent Graves' disease patients showed lower TCR Shannon entropy and fewer highly expanded clones than newly diagnosed patients, suggesting clonal expansion.

Libraries were constructed by multiplex PCR. Sequencing relied on an Illumina HiSeq 4000. iRepertoire HTBI primers and Arm-PCR amplification of CDR3 regions were used to construct TCR beta libraries. Before sequencing, the PCR products underwent gel purification. Concerning the study's data processing: Gene usage analysis of CDR3 amino acid clonotypes used the approximately 62 TRBV and some 15 TRBJ segments found across samples. Filtered high-quality paired reads were merged into contigs using COPE and FqMerger. Contigs were aligned with BLAST to IMGT TRBV, TRBD and TRBJ reference genes, and CDR3 was defined per IMGT. Clonotypes above 0.1% frequency were classified as highly expanded clones. Shannon entropy was used to measure repertoire diversity, and the Gini coefficient was used to measure V-J evenness. Clonotypes shared by more than one individual were considered public. The public reads were run again by TCRdb, first through fastp at Q25 and then through MiXCR, and only productive beta chains were kept. Here each entry gathers all rows of one CDR3 protein and keeps the most common genes and DNA. None of the V and J calls come from the authors' own analysis; TCRdb made them. This sample has about 430,000 distinct CDR3 sequences in its table, and roughly 21% of those were observed once. The ten largest clones take up roughly an eighth of the sample.

A word on this clonotype: This receptor's antigen is unknown. No much larger clone is present one base from it, and per-base qualities are unavailable.

The sequences come from peripheral blood mononuclear cells (PBMCs), collected when the disease was refractory, from a patient treated with antithyroid drugs. The source of this sequence is a female donor with Graves disease. The rearranged chain carries TRBV5-4 and TRBJ2-7; 7 of the junction bases match TRBD1. CDR3 region: CASSRGQDQGEQYF. The DNA is TGTGCCAGCAGTCGCGGACAGGACCAGGGGGAGCAGTACTTC. Reference TRBV5-4 and TRBJ2-7 proteins supply the regions before and after the CDR3; the full variable domain is: ETGVTQSPTHLIKTRGQQVTLRCSSQSGHNTVSWYQQALGQGPQFIFQYYREEENGRGNFPPRFSGLQFPNYSSELNVNALELDDSALYLCASSRGQDQGEQYFGPGTRLTVT.